This is a list of T cell receptor beta chains from one sample in a study of shared clonotypes between healthy human individuals. Here immunoSEQ multiplex PCR was the method, and the copy in TCRdb shows in-frame clones only, minus some. This sample has 490,000 or so clones, with about 79% found just once. Sequencing was done on a sample of PBMCs. The receptor source for this set is a middle-aged woman in good health. Some clones in this sample may be carry-over from other donors' samples. CDR3s include the opening cysteine and the closing phenylalanine or tryptophan. A D gene is named only where the DNA matches it firmly. Only part of the rows carry a size: once, few, many, or a class if the clone is expanded.

few	TRBV19	TRBJ2-5	TRBD1	TGTGCCAGTAGGGAAACAGGGGTGGGCCAAGAGACCCAGTACTTC	CASRETGVGQETQYF
.	TRBV5-1	TRBJ1-5	TRBD1	TGCGCCAGCCGGGCCGGGACAGAGAGTGCTCAGCCCCAGCATTTT	CASRAGTESAQPQHF
.	TRBV10-2	TRBJ2-1	TRBD1	TGCGCCAGCAGTGCCGGGACAGGCACCTACAATGAGCAGTTCTTC	CASSAGTGTYNEQFF
.	TRBV28	TRBJ2-2	.	TGTGCCCACAGACGCGACGGGGAGCTGTTTTTT	CAHRRDGELFF
.	TRBV5-4	TRBJ2-7	TRBD1	TGTGCCAGCAGCCTGGGACAGTACTACGAGCAGTACTTC	CASSLGQYYEQYF
.	TRBV6-4	TRBJ2-7	.	TGTGCCAGCAGTGCCCCGGGGGACAGAACACCCTACGAGCAGTACTTC	CASSAPGDRTPYEQYF
many	TRBV30	TRBJ1-2	.	TGTGCCTGGAGTCGACCGACCTATGGCTACACCTTC	CAWSRPTYGYTF
.	TRBV11-1	TRBJ2-7	.	TGTGCCAGCAGTCGGGGTGCGGGCTACGAGCAGTACTTC	CASSRGAGYEQYF
.	TRBV7-6	TRBJ2-1	TRBD2	TGTGCCAGCAGCGCCGCCCCGACTAGCGATGAGCAGTTCTTC	CASSAAPTSDEQFF
.	TRBV5-4	TRBJ2-5	TRBD2	TGTGCCAGCAGCCGGACTAGCGGGAGCTCGGAGACCCAGTACTTC	CASSRTSGSSETQYF
.	TRBV27	TRBJ2-1	TRBD1	TGTGCCAGCAGGACGAACCAGGGGGCTTTAATCAATGAGCAGTTCTTC	CASRTNQGALINEQFF
.	TRBV5-1	TRBJ1-4	.	TGCGCCAGCAGCTTGGGGTCCCGGGGCGACCGTGAAAAACTGTTTTTT	CASSLGSRGDREKLFF
.	TRBV14	TRBJ2-3	TRBD2	TGTGCCAGCAGCCAAGAGATCCCCCCGGGACTAGCGGGGATTGCTAGCACAGATACGCAGTATTTT	CASSQEIPPGLAGIASTDTQYF
.	TRBV27	TRBJ2-5	.	TGTGCCAGCAGTTCCCCTAGGAGATTTCGAGAGACCCAGTACTTC	CASSSPRRFRETQYF
few	TRBV27	TRBJ1-5	.	TGTGCCAGCAGCGGCGTCGGGGAAAATCAGCCCCAGCATTTT	CASSGVGENQPQHF
.	TRBV11-2	TRBJ1-1	.	TGTGCCAGCAGCTTAGTGGGCACTGAAGCTTTCTTT	CASSLVGTEAFF
once	TRBV4-2	TRBJ2-7	TRBD2	TGTGCCAGCAGCCAAGATTGGGGACTAGGCGAGCAGTACTTC	CASSQDWGLGEQYF
.	TRBV11-2	TRBJ2-7	.	TGTGCCAGCAGCTACCGGGACCTAACCATCTACGAGCAGTACTTC	CASSYRDLTIYEQYF
.	TRBV15	TRBJ1-4	.	TGTGCCACCAGCAGAGATGGGCGTGCAGATGAAAAACTGTTTTTT	CATSRDGRADEKLFF
many	TRBV5-1	TRBJ1-2	.	TGCGCCAGCAGCTTGCCCCTTCAACAGGGAATTGGAAGTGGCTACACCTTC	CASSLPLQQGIGSGYTF
.	TRBV5-4	TRBJ2-7	.	TGTGCCAGCAGCTCCCCAGGGTCCTACGAGCAGTACTTC	CASSSPGSYEQYF
few	TRBV19	TRBJ2-7	.	TGTGCCAGTAGTATGCCCAGCGGAGCCAGTTTCCAGTACTTC	CASSMPSGASFQYF
once	TRBV5-8	TRBJ2-5	TRBD1	TGTGCCAGCAGCTTGGCCAGGGGGCTTTGGGAGACCCAGTACTTC	CASSLARGLWETQYF
many	TRBV27	TRBJ1-2	TRBD1	TGTGCCAGCAGTTTATTCGGACAGGGTCTTCGCTACACCTTC	CASSLFGQGLRYTF
once	TRBV28	TRBJ2-3	TRBD2	TGTGCCAGCAGTCCGAGGGGAGGGGAATCTACAGATACGCAGTATTTT	CASSPRGGESTDTQYF
.	TRBV10-1	TRBJ2-7	TRBD2	TGCGCCAGCAGTGGAAGTGGGGCTAGCGGCTCCTACGAGCAGTACTTC	CASSGSGASGSYEQYF
.	TRBV11-2	TRBJ2-3	.	TGTGCCAGCAGCTTAGATCCGGGTACAGATACGCAGTATTTT	CASSLDPGTDTQYF
.	TRBV5-1	TRBJ2-5	TRBD1	TGCGCCAGCAGCTCCGGGGGACAGGGGCTTGGAGAGACCCAGTACTTC	CASSSGGQGLGETQYF
.	TRBV25-1	TRBJ2-7	.	TGTGCCAGCAATTTGCCCCACGAGCAGTACTTC	CASNLPHEQYF
few	TRBV4-2	TRBJ2-7	.	TGTGCCAGCAGCCAAGTCGGGACCGGACCCTACGAGCAGTACTTC	CASSQVGTGPYEQYF
.	TRBV6-1	TRBJ1-1	.	TGTGCCAGCTTGACAAGGCGGAACACTGAAGCTTTCTTT	CASLTRRNTEAFF
.	TRBV7-2	TRBJ1-5	.	TGTGCCAGCAGCTTGGGGGCAGATTTAAGGGGTGTGCAGCCCCAGCATTTT	CASSLGADLRGVQPQHF
once	TRBV5-4	TRBJ2-7	TRBD2	TGTGCCAGCAGCTCTCCCGGGGGGGGGAGCTCCTACGAGCAGTACTTC	CASSSPGGGSSYEQYF
.	TRBV5-1	TRBJ2-2	.	TGCGCCAGCAGCCTGGAACTCGGGAACACCGGGGAGCTGTTTTTT	CASSLELGNTGELFF
.	TRBV5-1	TRBJ2-3	TRBD2	TGCGCCAGCAGCTTCCAGCGGGAGGTGGCAGATACGCAGTATTTT	CASSFQREVADTQYF
once	TRBV5-4	TRBJ2-7	.	TGTGCCAGCAGCGAGGTGACTAGAACCACGAACTACGAGCAGTACTTC	CASSEVTRTTNYEQYF
.	TRBV19	TRBJ2-1	TRBD2	TGTGCCAGTAGTATAAGAGCGGGAGCCTTTTTTGAGCAGTTCTTC	CASSIRAGAFFEQFF
.	TRBV7-7	TRBJ2-7	.	TGTGCTAGCAGCTTAGCGTTAGGGGGCTCCTACGAGCAGTACTTC	CASSLALGGSYEQYF
.	TRBV5-1	TRBJ2-5	TRBD1	TGCGCCAGCAGCTTGGGGACAGGGGGCCGGGAGACCCAGTACTTC	CASSLGTGGRETQYF
.	TRBV2	TRBJ1-1	.	TGTGCCAGCAGCATCGGGAGGAACACTGAAGCTTTCTTT	CASSIGRNTEAFF
.	TRBV30	TRBJ1-2	TRBD1	TGTGCCTGGACCACGGGACAGCTCTATGGCTACACCTTC	CAWTTGQLYGYTF
.	TRBV28	TRBJ2-5	.	TGTGCCACCGCACAACGCCCGCGTGAGACCCAGTACTTC	CATAQRPRETQYF